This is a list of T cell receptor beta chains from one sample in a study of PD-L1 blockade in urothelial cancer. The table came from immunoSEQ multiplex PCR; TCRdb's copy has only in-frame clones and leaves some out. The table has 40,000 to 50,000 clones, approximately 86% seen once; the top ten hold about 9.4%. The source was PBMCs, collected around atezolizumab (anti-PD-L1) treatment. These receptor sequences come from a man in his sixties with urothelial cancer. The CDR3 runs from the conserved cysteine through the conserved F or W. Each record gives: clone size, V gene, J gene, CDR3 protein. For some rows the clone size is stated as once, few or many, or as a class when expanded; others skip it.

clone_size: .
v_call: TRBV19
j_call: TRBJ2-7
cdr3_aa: CASSIRGSTSEQYF

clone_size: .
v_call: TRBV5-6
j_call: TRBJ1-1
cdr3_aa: CASSPGTEATEAFF

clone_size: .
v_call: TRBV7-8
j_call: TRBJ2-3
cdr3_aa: CASSLARFSLDTQYF

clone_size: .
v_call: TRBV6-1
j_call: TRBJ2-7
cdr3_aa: CASSEDYQGYEQYF

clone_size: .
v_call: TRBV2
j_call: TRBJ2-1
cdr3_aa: CASKARVIVLEQFF

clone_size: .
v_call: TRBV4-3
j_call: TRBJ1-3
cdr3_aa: CASSQAVGGGGNTIYF

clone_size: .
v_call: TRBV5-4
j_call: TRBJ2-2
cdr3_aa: CASSFGPNTGELFF

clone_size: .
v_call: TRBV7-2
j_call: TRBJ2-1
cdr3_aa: CASSLARGGWDEQFF

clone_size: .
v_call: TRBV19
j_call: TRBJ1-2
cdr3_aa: CASSIGRGFNYGYTF

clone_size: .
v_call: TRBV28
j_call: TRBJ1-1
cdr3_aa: CASSLQRGGRTEAFF

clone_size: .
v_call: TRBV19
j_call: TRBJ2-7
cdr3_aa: CASRGGVEQYF

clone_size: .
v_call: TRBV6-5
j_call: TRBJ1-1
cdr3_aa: CASYRGGNTEAFF

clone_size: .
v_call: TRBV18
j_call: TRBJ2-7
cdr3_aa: CASSGGQGPYEQYF

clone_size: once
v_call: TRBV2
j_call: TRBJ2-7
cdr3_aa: CASSRDRGLYEQYF

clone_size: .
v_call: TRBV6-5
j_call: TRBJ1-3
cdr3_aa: CASSGTDYSGNTIYF

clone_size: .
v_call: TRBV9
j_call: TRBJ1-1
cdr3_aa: CASSARLPNTEAFF

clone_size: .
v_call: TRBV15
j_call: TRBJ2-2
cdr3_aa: CATSREQGGTGELFF

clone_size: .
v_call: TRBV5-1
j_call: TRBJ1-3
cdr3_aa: CASSLDRVSGNTIYF

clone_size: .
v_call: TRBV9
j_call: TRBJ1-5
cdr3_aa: CASSESGGNQPQHF

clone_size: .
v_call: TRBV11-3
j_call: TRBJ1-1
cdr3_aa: CASSSPRNTEAFF

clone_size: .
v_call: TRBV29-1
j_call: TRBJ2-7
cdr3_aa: CSVPGQGNYEQYF

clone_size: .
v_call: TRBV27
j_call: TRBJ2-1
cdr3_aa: CASSLIALGGSSTSSYNEQFF

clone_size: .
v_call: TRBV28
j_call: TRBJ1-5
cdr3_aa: CASRTQGGHQPQHF

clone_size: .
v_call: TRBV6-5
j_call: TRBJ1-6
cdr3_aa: CASRENRDYNSPLHF

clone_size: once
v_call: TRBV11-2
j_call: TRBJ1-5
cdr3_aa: CASSPGQGANQPQHF

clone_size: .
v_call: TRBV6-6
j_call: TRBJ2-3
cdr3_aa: CASSYLGTSGAPQYF

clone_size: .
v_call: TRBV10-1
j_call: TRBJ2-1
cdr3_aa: CASSEDPSGGYNEQFF

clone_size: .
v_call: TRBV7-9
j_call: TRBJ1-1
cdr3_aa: CASSARDRVSTEAFF

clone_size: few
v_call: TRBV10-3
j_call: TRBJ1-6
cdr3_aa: CAISEEALSREFHF

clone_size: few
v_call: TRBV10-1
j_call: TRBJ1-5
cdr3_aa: CARRSGQSNQPQHF

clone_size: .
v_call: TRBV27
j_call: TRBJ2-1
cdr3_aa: CASSLFPSGATSNEQFF

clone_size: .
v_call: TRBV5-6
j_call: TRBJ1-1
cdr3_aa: CASSLGIGGGAFF

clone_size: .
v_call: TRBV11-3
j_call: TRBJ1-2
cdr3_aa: CASSLERGGGDYGYTF

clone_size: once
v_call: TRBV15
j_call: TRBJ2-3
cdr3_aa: CATSRDRETDTQYF

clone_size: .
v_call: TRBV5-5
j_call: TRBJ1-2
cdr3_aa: CASSLVGQTAGGYTF

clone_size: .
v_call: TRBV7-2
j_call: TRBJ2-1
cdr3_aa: CASSLASSGGEVKFF

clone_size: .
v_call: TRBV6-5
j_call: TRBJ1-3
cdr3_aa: CASTPTGRNTIYF

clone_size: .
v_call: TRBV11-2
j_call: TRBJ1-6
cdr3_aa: CASSPTGSGGGYNSPLHF

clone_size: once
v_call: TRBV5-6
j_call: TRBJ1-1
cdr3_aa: CASSLGDSLNTEAFF

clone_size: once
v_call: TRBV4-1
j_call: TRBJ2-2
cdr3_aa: CASSQVGTGGTGELFF

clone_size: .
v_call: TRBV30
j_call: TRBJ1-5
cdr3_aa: CAWSVVQSNQPQHF

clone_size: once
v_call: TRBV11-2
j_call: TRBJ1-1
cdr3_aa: CASSLAGFSTEAFF

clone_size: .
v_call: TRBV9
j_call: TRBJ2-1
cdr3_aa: CASSVEGGSYNEQFF

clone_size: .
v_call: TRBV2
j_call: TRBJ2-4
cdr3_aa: CASSDLVAKNIQYF

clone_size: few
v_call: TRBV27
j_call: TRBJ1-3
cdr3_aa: CASRLDSFSGNTIYF